This T cell receptor (beta chain) was sequenced for a study of PD-L1 blockade in urothelial cancer. The assay was immunoSEQ multiplex PCR, and TCRdb's table has in-frame clones only and misses some. The table includes fewer than 35,000 clones, around 86% detected once. This clone was seen just once. The CDR3 totals 14 residues. V was cut by 0 bases and J by 0 bases, with 4 bases left in between. Per germline, CDR1 MNHEY and CDR2 SVGAGI. Sequencing used PBMCs, obtained around atezolizumab (anti-PD-L1) treatment. V usage is TRBV6-5 and J usage is TRBJ2-3; D remains unclear. The receptor comes from a man in his fifties with urothelial cancer. CDR3 in amino acids: CASSYSRSTDTQYF. The CDR3 bases are TGTGCCAGCAGTTACTCGAGAAGCACAGATACGCAGTATTTT.